The 15 T cell receptor beta chains reported below all come from one sample, sequenced in a study of cytomegalovirus exposure and HLA in healthy donors. Primers included in the PCR were 60 Vbeta and 13 Jbeta primers. TCRdb's copy holds only in-frame clones and misses some; the assay was immunoSEQ multiplex PCR. In the table there are 150,000 to 200,000 clones, about four fifths of which are singletons. The sample taken for sequencing was PBMCs. These receptors all come from a young man in good health and CMV-seronegative.

This clone was seen more than once but under ten times. This chain joins TRBV29-1 and TRBJ2-1, with a weak D call TRBD1 (6 bases). CDR1 and CDR2 (germline): SQVTM, ANQGSEA. Trimming cost V 4 bases and J 6 bases, with 13 bases left between them. The CDR3 length is 13 residues. For the CDR3, the DNA is TGCAGCGTTGGGCAGGGGATGGGCAATGAGCAGTTCTTC. Its translation: CSVGQGMGNEQFF.

The chain carries TRBV30 and TRBJ2-1; 12 nucleotides match TRBD2. After removal of 2 bases from V and 11 bases from J, the junction contained 10 bases not matched to a gene. Germline loops: CDR1 GTSNPN, CDR2 SVGIG (reference sequence). The CDR3 contains 15 residues. The CDR3 bases are TGTGCCTGGAGTCCACTAGCGGGAGGAACAATGAAGCAGTTCTTC. Translated: CAWSPLAGGTMKQFF.

The gene calls are TRBV27 and TRBJ2-2; 8 nucleotides align to TRBD1. Germline V CDR1 and CDR2: MNHEY, SMNVEV (reference sequence). The CDR3 is 14 amino acids. V shed 5 bases, J shed 5 bases, and the junction held 4 bases outside the gene matches. The CDR3 region is CASSDYRGTGELFF. CDR3 nucleotides: TGTGCCAGCAGTGATTACAGGGGGACCGGGGAGCTGTTTTTT.

The chain uses TRBV19 and TRBJ2-2; tentative D call: TRBD2 (5 bases). Between the trimmed V and J ends, which lost 7 bases and 5 bases, there was a span of 17 bases. There are 15 residues in the CDR3. The germline gives CDR1 LNHDA, CDR2 SQIVND (reference sequence). The CDR3 loop is CASISPGGLTGELFF. The CDR3 DNA reads as TGTGCCAGTATCTCCCCCGGAGGTTTAACCGGGGAGCTGTTTTTT.

Details on this clone: The junction does not match germline at one end; this may be a read error. CDR3 sequence reads: CASSLRDRQRVLGGHF. For the CDR3, the DNA is TGCGCCAGCAGTCTTAGGGACCGTCAAAGGGTATTAGGGGGCCACTTC. This sequence joins TRBV4-3 and TRBJ2-5, with 7 nucleotides matching TRBD1. This CDR3 is 16 amino acids long. The germline V gene encodes CDR1 LGHNA and CDR2 YSLEER.

This chain links TRBV6-1 with TRBJ1-2; the match to TRBD1 covers 7 bases. The V gene's germline CDR1 is MNHNS and CDR2 SASEGT. The CDR3 consists of 13 residues. J lost 6 bases, V lost 4 bases, and 5 bases had no gene match. Here the CDR3 reads CASSGRQGDGYTF. The CDR3 bases are TGTGCCAGCAGTGGAAGACAGGGTGATGGCTACACCTTC.

The chain links TRBV7-9 to TRBJ1-1; tentative D call: TRBD1 (5 bases). The germline V and J ends were trimmed by 1 base and 7 bases, with 13 bases remaining between them. Germline assignment: CDR1 SEHNR and CDR2 FQNEAQ (reference sequence). The CDR3 spans 14 residues. The CDR3 DNA reads TGTGCCAGCAGCTTAGTGCTGGGGCAGTTTGAAGCTTTCTTT. Protein: CASSLVLGQFEAFF.

V usage is TRBV11-2 and J usage is TRBJ2-3, with D perhaps matching TRBD2 (5 bases). The CDR3 length is 15 residues. CDR1 and CDR2 from the germline V gene are SGHAT and FQNNGV. V was trimmed by 2 bases and J by 3 bases, leaving 12 bases between them. For the CDR3, the DNA is TGTGCCAGCAGCTTATCTCTGAGGGAGACAGATACGCAGTATTTT. Translating gives CASSLSLRETDTQYF.

The gene calls are TRBV5-4 and TRBJ2-1, with TRBD2 matching 9 bases. Trimming cost V 0 bases and J 2 bases; bases outside gene matches: 0. Germline V lookup: CDR1 SGHNT, CDR2 YYREEE (reference sequence). The CDR3 extends over 15 amino acids. CDR3 in amino acids: CASSLGGRAYNEQFF. The CDR3 region has the DNA TGTGCCAGCAGCTTGGGCGGGAGGGCCTACAATGAGCAGTTCTTC.

CDR3 DNA: TGCGCCAGCAGCCCAAAGATCCACGAGCAGTACTTC. Translated: CASSPKIHEQYF. The chain recombines TRBV5-1 with TRBJ2-5; no firm D call. TRBJ2-7 explains the end of the DNA better; the J call may be wrong. Germline CDR1 reads SGHRS; CDR2 reads YFSETQ. This CDR3 has 12 amino acids.

The chain links TRBV6-4 to TRBJ2-2; 10 bases line up with TRBD1. The CDR3 runs 13 residues. The ends lost 8 bases at V and 6 bases at J; junction bases unmatched: 3. Germline loops: CDR1 MRHNA, CDR2 SNTAGT. CDR3 residues: CASGTGAPGELFF. The CDR3 bases are TGTGCCAGCGGGACAGGGGCCCCCGGGGAGCTGTTTTTT.

The chain uses TRBV5-1 and TRBJ2-1, with 8 bases aligning to TRBD2. The CDR3 consists of 16 residues. The V and J ends lost 6 bases and 6 bases, in that order; junction bases with no gene match: 14. Germline CDR1 and CDR2: SGHRS and YFSETQ. CDR3 in amino acids: CASTIGRGLGSNEQFF. CDR3 in DNA: TGCGCCAGCACCATCGGGAGGGGGTTAGGGAGCAATGAGCAGTTCTTC.

The chain has TRBV4-3 and TRBJ2-2; possible D gene TRBD1, 6 bases. V gave up 0 bases and J gave up 7 bases, with 9 bases separating them. Per germline, CDR1 LGHNA and CDR2 YSLEER. The CDR3 length is 14 residues. CDR3 sequence (DNA): TGCGCCAGCAGCCAAGATTTCAGGGGCGGGGAGCTGTTTTTT. Protein product: CASSQDFRGGELFF.

The gene calls are TRBV9 and TRBJ2-3; D is ambiguous. CDR3 length equals 16 residues. Germline-derived CDR1 and CDR2 are SGDLS and YYNGEE. V was cut by 0 bases and J by 2 bases, with 13 bases left in between. Written as DNA, the CDR3 is TGTGCCAGCAGCGTAGCTGGCAGGTCGTACACAGATACGCAGTATTTT. It specifies CASSVAGRSYTDTQYF.

The chain links TRBV29-1 to TRBJ2-7; 10 nucleotides agree with TRBD2. CDR1 is SQVTM and CDR2 is ANQGSEA in the germline V gene. V dropped 4 bases and J dropped 5; count of bases not matched to a gene: 2. This CDR3 is 12 amino acids long. The CDR3 here is CSVVGLADEQYF. The CDR3 nucleotides read TGCAGCGTTGTTGGACTAGCGGACGAGCAGTACTTC.